The sequence of this T cell receptor beta chain was determined in a study of blood T cell repertoires in COVID-19. The wider study: In each case, the material was cDNA or gDNA derived from T cells, B-cell-depleted T cells, or PBMCs.

This clone was seen just once. The protocol was immunoSEQ multiplex PCR, while the TCRdb copy is restricted to in-frame clones and leaves out a portion. The sample holds hundreds of thousands of clones; 75% to 90% are singletons and the top ten take approximately 1%. CDR1 is SSHAT and CDR2 is FNYEAQ in the germline V gene (reference sequence). The CDR3 is 13 residues long. The V segment lost 8 bases and the J segment 4 bases; nucleotides outside the gene matches: 5. The study recruited people aged about 18 to 89 years across more than 20 US areas. Categorization into cohorts depended on clinical history that participants reported. Resolution of symptoms, clearance, or two negative PCRs was present in recovered Cohort 3 donors.

The V gene is TRBV7-7, the J gene TRBJ1-5; 7 bases are shared with TRBD1. The sequence came from a man in his late teens or twenties who had recovered from COVID-19. Sequenced: PBMCs or T cells enriched from blood (not recorded which). The CDR3 DNA is TGTGCCAGCCTAACAGGGGATAATCAGCCCCAGCATTTT. This translates into CASLTGDNQPQHF.